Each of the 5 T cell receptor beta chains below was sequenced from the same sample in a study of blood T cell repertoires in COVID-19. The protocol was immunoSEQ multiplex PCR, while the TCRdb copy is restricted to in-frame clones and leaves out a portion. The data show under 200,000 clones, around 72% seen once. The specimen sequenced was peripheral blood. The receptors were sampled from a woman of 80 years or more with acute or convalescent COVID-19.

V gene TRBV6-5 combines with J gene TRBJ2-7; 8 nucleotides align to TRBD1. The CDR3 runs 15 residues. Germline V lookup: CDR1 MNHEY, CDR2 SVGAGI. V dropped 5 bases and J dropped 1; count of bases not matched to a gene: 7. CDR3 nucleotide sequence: TGTGCCAGCAGTCTGGACAGGGAAGAATCCTACGAGCAGTACTTC. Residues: CASSLDREESYEQYF.

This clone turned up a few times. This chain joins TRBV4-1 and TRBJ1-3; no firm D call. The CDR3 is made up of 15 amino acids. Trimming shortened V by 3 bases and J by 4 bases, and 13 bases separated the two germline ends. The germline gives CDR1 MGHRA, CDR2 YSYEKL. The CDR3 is CASSHEGLSGNTIYF. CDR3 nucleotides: TGCGCCAGCAGCCACGAGGGCTTAAGCGGAAACACCATATATTTT.

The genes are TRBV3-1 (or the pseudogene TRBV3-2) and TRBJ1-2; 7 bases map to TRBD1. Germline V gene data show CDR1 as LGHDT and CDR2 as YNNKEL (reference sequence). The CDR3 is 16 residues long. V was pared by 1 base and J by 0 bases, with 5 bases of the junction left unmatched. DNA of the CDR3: TGTGCCAGCAGCCAAGTCGCCGGACAGGCTAACTATGGCTACACCTTC. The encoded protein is CASSQVAGQANYGYTF.

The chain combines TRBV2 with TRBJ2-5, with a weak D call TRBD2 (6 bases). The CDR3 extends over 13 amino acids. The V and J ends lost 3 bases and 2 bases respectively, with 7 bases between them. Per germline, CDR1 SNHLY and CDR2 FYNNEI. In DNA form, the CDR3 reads TGTGCCAGCAGTGATGGGGGGCAAGAGACCCAGTACTTC. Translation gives CASSDGGQETQYF.

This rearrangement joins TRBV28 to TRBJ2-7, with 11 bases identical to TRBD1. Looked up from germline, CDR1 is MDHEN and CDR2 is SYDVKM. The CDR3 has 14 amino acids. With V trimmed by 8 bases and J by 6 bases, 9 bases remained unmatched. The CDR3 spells CASWRPGQGGEQYF. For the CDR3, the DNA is TGTGCCAGCTGGAGACCGGGACAGGGGGGCGAGCAGTACTTC.